The 7 T cell receptor beta chains below come from one sample, sequenced in a study of technical replicates of blood from a handful of donors (dated by TCRdb to 2017 to 2019). Library preparation was by the immunoSEQ multiplex PCR assay. TCRdb carries this immuneACCESS record with in-frame sequences only. Its versions omit some clonotypes, under half of them owing to an unresolved V gene in the studies checked, with the rest unexplained. A total of about 76,000 clones appear in this sample, roughly 94% of them only once. Approximately 0.4% of the sample lies in the top ten. Input material: T cells isolated from PBMCs. These receptors originate from a human donor in good health.

The CDR3 region has the DNA TGCAGCGTTGAAGAGGGTCAGTTTAAGGCTGGACAAGAAAAACTGTTTTTT. This codes for CSVEEGQFKAGQEKLFF. The rearrangement links TRBV29-1 to TRBJ1-4; the D gene is possibly TRBD1 (5 bases). Germline CDR1 SQVTM, CDR2 ANQGSEA. Trimming took off 0 bases at V and 8 bases at J, with 22 bases between the two ends. The CDR3 consists of 17 residues. The complete variable domain, with remaining parts taken from reference TRBV29-1 and TRBJ1-4, reads SAVISQKPSRDICQRGTSLTIQCQVDSQVTMMFWYRQQPGQSLTLIATANQGSEATYESGFVIDKFPISRPNLTFSTLTVSNMSPEDSSIYLCSVEEGQFKAGQEKLFFGSGTQLSVL.

The V gene is TRBV27, the J gene TRBJ1-1; D unresolved. Trimming left V 3 bases short and J 8 bases short, with 7 bases between. This CDR3 spans 11 amino acids. Germline V lookup: CDR1 MNHEY, CDR2 SMNVEV (reference sequence). For the CDR3, the DNA is TGTGCCAGCAGTTTGTACGGGGAAGCTTTCTTT. Its protein is CASSLYGEAFF.

CDR3 bases: TGCGCCAGCGGGACAGGAAATGAAAAACTGTTTTTT. Protein product: CASGTGNEKLFF. This chain uses TRBV5-1 with TRBJ1-4, with 8 bases that match TRBD1. This CDR3 region has 12 residues. V dropped 7 bases and J dropped 5; count of bases not matched to a gene: 1. Germline values: CDR1 SGHRS, CDR2 YFSETQ.

The rearrangement joins TRBV18 to TRBJ2-3; 8 bases match TRBD2. The V and J ends lost 5 bases and 2 bases, in that order; junction bases with no gene match: 3. Germline-derived CDR1 and CDR2 are KGHSH and LQKENI. This CDR3 contains 14 residues. The CDR3 sequence is CASSLAGHTDTQYF. The CDR3 coding sequence is TGTGCCAGCTCATTAGCGGGACACACAGATACGCAGTATTTT.

The chain combines TRBV5-1 with TRBJ2-3; a weak D match, TRBD1 (6 bases). Germline CDR1 is SGHRS and CDR2 is YFSETQ. This CDR3 spans 11 amino acids. V dropped 6 bases and J dropped 5 bases, with 7 bases sitting between them. The CDR3 nucleotides read TGCGCCAGCATACAGGGAGATACGCAGTATTTT. This translates into CASIQGDTQYF.

The V gene is TRBV21-1, the J gene TRBJ2-7; the listed D gene, TRBD2, was not tested against the DNA. TRBV21-1 is noted as a pseudogene. The CDR3 spans 10 residues. The CDR3 protein is CASGAYEQYF. The CDR3 nucleotides are TGTGCCAGCGGAGCCTACGAGCAGTACTTC.

The rearrangement links TRBV19 to TRBJ1-1, with D hard to call. This CDR3 is 13 amino acids long. Germline V gives CDR1 LNHDA, CDR2 SQIVND (reference sequence). V was cut by 3 bases and J by 2 bases, with 7 bases left in between. The CDR3 reads CASSILVNTEAFF. The CDR3 DNA reads TGTGCCAGTAGTATCCTAGTTAACACTGAAGCTTTCTTT. Filled out from reference TRBV19 and TRBJ1-1, the complete variable domain reads DGGITQSPKYLFRKEGQNVTLSCEQNLNHDAMYWYRQDPGQGLRLIYYSQIVNDFQKGDIAEGYSVSREKKESFPLTVTSAQKNPTAFYLCASSILVNTEAFFGQGTRLTVV.